This entry lists 16 T cell receptor beta chains sequenced from one sample in a study of beta chain features in type 1 diabetes. Study results and caveats: There was a moderate but significant shortening of TCRB CDR3s in all four CD4+ subsets of Type 1 diabetes patients.

The study reverse transcribed the entire isolated RNA, so it sequenced expressed TCRB transcripts. Sequencing was performed with immunoSEQ multiplex PCR; in TCRdb, only in-frame clones are kept and a portion is missing. The sample holds roughly 700,000 clones, around 15% seen once. These TCRs' antigens remain unknown. Sequenced sample: naive CD4+ T cells from blood. These receptors came from a man aged 18 to 29 with type 1 diabetes.

The chain links TRBV6-5 to TRBJ2-5; TRBD2 matches at 12 bases. The CDR3 runs to 15 residues. CDR1 is MNHEY, CDR2 SVGAGI, per germline. Trimming took 6 bases from V and 7 from J; bases not matched to a gene: 9. The CDR3 DNA follows: TGTGCCAGCAGCCATGGACTAGCGGGGATAGGGACCCAGTACTTC. Its protein is CASSHGLAGIGTQYF.

This clone came up many times. This sequence joins TRBV30 and TRBJ2-5; TRBD1 or TRBD2 may be the D gene (5 bases each). The CDR3 contains 14 residues. The germline V and J ends were trimmed by 7 bases and 5 bases, with 20 bases remaining between them. Germline lookup yields CDR1 GTSNPN and CDR2 SVGIG (reference sequence). As DNA, the CDR3 is TGTGCCTTGACGACTCAGGGACGGCTGGAGACCCAGTACTTC. Its translation is CALTTQGRLETQYF.

The chain links TRBV28 to TRBJ2-3, with 7 bases matching TRBD2. Germline-derived CDR1 and CDR2 are MDHEN and SYDVKM. The CDR3 covers 16 residues. With 3 bases clipped from V and 3 bases from J, the junction kept 9 bases outside the gene matches. Here the CDR3 reads CASSFTGPAGTDTQYF. The CDR3 DNA follows: TGTGCCAGCAGTTTCACGGGTCCAGCGGGGACAGATACGCAGTATTTT.

This clone has only a few counts. J is TRBJ1-3 and V is TRBV5-1; TRBD1 matches 7 bases. The CDR3 totals 16 residues. CDR1 and CDR2 from the germline V gene are SGHRS and YFSETQ. Trimming cost V 3 bases and J 0 bases; bases outside gene matches: 6. The CDR3 spells CASSWGQSSSGNTIYF. Here the CDR3 DNA reads TGCGCCAGCAGCTGGGGACAGTCGAGCTCTGGAAACACCATATATTTT.

This clone was picked up a small number of times. The chain combines TRBV30 with TRBJ1-2; perhaps TRBD1 as D (6 bases). The CDR3 is 14 residues long. The V end was cut by 2 bases, the J end by 1 base, with 11 bases between. Germline CDR1 reads GTSNPN; CDR2 reads SVGIG (reference sequence). The CDR3 nucleotides read TGTGCCTGGAGTCGGACAGTCATTAACTATGGCTACACCTTC. Translated: CAWSRTVINYGYTF. Variable domain in full (rest from reference TRBV30 and TRBJ1-2): SQTIHQWPATLVQPVGSPLSLECTVEGTSNPNLYWYRQAAGRGLQLLFYSVGIGQISSEVPQNLSASRPQDRQFILSSKKLLLSDSGFYLCAWSRTVINYGYTFGSGTRLTVV.

This CDR3 is CASSPPWTGTGNEQFF. CDR3 coding DNA: TGTGCCAGCTCACCACCGTGGACAGGGACGGGGAATGAGCAGTTCTTC. The rearrangement links TRBV18 to TRBJ2-1, with 8 bases lining up with TRBD1. Germline CDR1 reads KGHSH; CDR2 reads LQKENI. This CDR3 has 16 amino acids. Trimming took 0 bases from V and 7 from J; bases not matched to a gene: 8.

This clone turned up a few times. The junction and the germline gene differ at one end; a read error may be behind it. This chain connects TRBV7-7 to TRBJ2-5; a weak D match, TRBD2 (5 bases). The germline CDR1 and CDR2 sequences are SSHAT and FNYEAQ (reference sequence). The CDR3 contains 14 residues. In nucleotides, the CDR3 is TGTGCTAGCAGCGGAGGACCTTCTCGGGAGACCCAGTACTTC. Translation gives CASSGGPSRETQYF.

As to this clone: Other DNA sequences from this sample encode an identical CDR3 as well. V usage is TRBV7-9 and J usage is TRBJ1-2, with 7 positions matching TRBD1. The CDR3 sequence is 13 residues long. V was pared by 2 bases and J by 3 bases, with 0 bases of the junction left unmatched. Germline loops: CDR1 SEHNR, CDR2 FQNEAQ (reference sequence). CDR3 DNA sequence: TGTGCCAGCAGCTTAACAGGGGACTATGGCTACACCTTC. Translating gives CASSLTGDYGYTF.

Comment on this clone: Mismatch with germline at one junction end may stem from a read error. Additional DNA sequences in this sample encode the identical CDR3. The CDR3 loop reads CASRLDRYNEQFF. The CDR3 DNA reads TGTGCCAGCCGCTTGGACAGGTACAATGAGCAGTTCTTC. The V gene is TRBV7-9, the J gene TRBJ2-1; 7 bases align to TRBD1. Per germline, CDR1 SEHNR and CDR2 FQNEAQ (reference sequence). The CDR3 spans 13 residues.

The V gene is TRBV11-1, the J gene TRBJ2-5; maybe TRBD1 (6 bases). The germline gives CDR1 SGHAT, CDR2 FQDESV (reference sequence). This CDR3 is built from 14 residues. With 9 bases removed from V and 2 bases from J, the gap between germline ends came to 16 bases. The CDR3 is CASKVRGQQETQYF. CDR3 sequence (DNA): TGTGCCAGTAAAGTGAGGGGACAACAAGAGACCCAGTACTTC.

The chain employs TRBV7-2 and TRBJ2-1; 11 nucleotides align to TRBD2. The CDR3 extends over 17 amino acids. Germline loops: CDR1 SGHTA, CDR2 FQGNSA. V lost 8 bases and J lost 3; bases outside the gene matches: 12. CDR3: CASAGLAGGTLYNEQFF. The CDR3 nucleotides read TGTGCCAGCGCTGGGCTAGCGGGGGGAACCCTCTACAATGAGCAGTTCTTC.

This sequence joins TRBV28 and TRBJ2-6, with 9 nucleotides matching TRBD1. V shed 10 bases, J shed 1 base, and the junction held 8 bases outside the gene matches. Looked up from germline, CDR1 is MDHEN and CDR2 is SYDVKM. This CDR3 is built from 16 residues. The CDR3 is CATHSGTGSGANVLTF. CDR3 coding DNA: TGTGCCACCCACTCCGGGACAGGGTCTGGGGCCAACGTCCTGACTTTC.

This clone was counted between two and nine times. V gene TRBV19 combines with J gene TRBJ2-1, with 7 bases aligning to TRBD2. The CDR3 sequence is 17 residues long. CDR1 LNHDA and CDR2 SQIVND come from the germline V gene (reference sequence). V trimming: 6 bases; J trimming: 7 bases; junction bases outside the gene matches: 18. CDR3 bases: TGTGCCAGTAGCCTATATAGGCAACTAGCGTCAAGGAATGAGCAGTTCTTC. Protein: CASSLYRQLASRNEQFF.

This clone was detected a few times. The J gene is TRBJ1-6, the V gene TRBV6-5; the match to TRBD1 covers 12 bases. Germline trimming cut 2 bases from V and 14 bases from J; bases unmatched to any gene: 4. This CDR3 has 14 residues. Per the germline V gene, CDR1 is MNHEY and CDR2 is SVGAGI. CDR3 bases: TGTGCCAGCAGTTACGGGACAGGGGGCAGGTCCCTCCACTTT. It is translated as CASSYGTGGRSLHF.

The rearrangement uses TRBV27 and TRBJ1-2; 8 bases fit TRBD1. Germline values: CDR1 MNHEY, CDR2 SMNVEV (reference sequence). J lost 8 bases, V lost 6 bases, and 8 bases had no gene match. The CDR3 runs to 13 residues. CDR3 region: CASSSQGEIGYTF. In DNA, the CDR3 is TGTGCCAGCAGCTCACAGGGGGAAATAGGCTACACCTTC.

This clone was recorded a few times. The V gene is TRBV28, the J gene TRBJ2-7; D is possibly TRBD2 (6 bases). Germline V gives CDR1 MDHEN, CDR2 SYDVKM. This CDR3 spans 14 amino acids. V gave up 5 bases and J gave up 3 bases, with 14 bases separating them. CDR3 DNA sequence: TGTGCCAGCAGTCCCCCTGGAGGGATCTACGAGCAGTACTTC. This gives the protein CASSPPGGIYEQYF.